Listed here are 9 T cell receptor beta chains from one sample, sequenced in a study of metastatic and nonmetastatic thyroid tumors. TCRdb reanalyzed the PCR reads via MiXCR. Found here are tens of thousands of clones, 9.5% to 15% of them singletons; the top ten hold 11%. Thyroid surgery took place with no prior treatment in any patient. Sequenced input: blood. These TCRs come from a female donor with papillary thyroid cancer or a benign thyroid nodule (not recorded which). Some clones in this sample may be carry-over from other donors' samples.

This clone was observed a handful of times. This chain uses TRBV20-1 with TRBJ2-1; a possible D gene is TRBD2 (6 bases). This CDR3 is 13 amino acids long. Per germline, CDR1 DFQATT and CDR2 SNEGSKA (reference sequence). The CDR3 coding sequence is TGCAGCGCCCGGAGGGAGGTGGTGAATGAGCAGTTCTTC. It is translated as CSARREVVNEQFF.

This clone was counted ten times or more. DNA of the CDR3: TGCAGTGCTAGTGCCCTCAGCCCAAATTCACCCCTCCACTTT. Its translation: CSASALSPNSPLHF. V usage is TRBV20-1 and J usage is TRBJ1-6; unclear D gene. The CDR3 is 14 residues long. The ends were cut back, 3 bases at V and 7 bases at J, with 13 bases in the middle. Germline assignment: CDR1 DFQATT and CDR2 SNEGSKA (reference sequence).

This clone was seen ten or more times. CDR3 sequence reads: CASSELVHNSNQPQHF. The DNA of the CDR3 is TGTGCCAGCAGTGAACTTGTACACAATAGCAATCAGCCCCAGCATTTT. The chain is built from TRBV6-1 and TRBJ1-5, with D uncertain. This CDR3 has 16 amino acids. Trimming took 2 bases from V and 0 from J, leaving 11 bases between them. CDR1 is MNHNS and CDR2 is SASEGT in the germline V gene.

This clone was seen at least ten times. The chain employs TRBV5-1 and TRBJ2-7; TRBD1 is a possible D gene (6 bases). The CDR3 spans 14 residues. Trimming took 6 bases from V and 2 from J, leaving 15 bases between them. The germline CDR1 and CDR2 sequences are SGHRS and YFSETQ. The CDR3, as DNA: TGCGCCAGCAACCCCGGGACACCTCCCTACGAGCAGTACTTC. Its translation is CASNPGTPPYEQYF.

J is TRBJ1-2 and V is TRBV10-3, with a possible D match to TRBD1 (6 bases). Germline V gene sequence: CDR1 ENHRY, CDR2 SYGVKD. V was shortened by 0 bases and J by 8 bases, with 13 bases between the two germline ends. The CDR3 totals 14 residues. CDR3 sequence reads: CAISESTGRQGYTF. The CDR3 DNA sequence: TGTGCCATCAGTGAGTCCACAGGGCGCCAGGGCTACACCTTC.

This clone was seen ten or more times. The V call is TRBV27, the J call TRBJ1-4, with D possibly being TRBD1 (6 bases). The germline V gene encodes CDR1 MNHEY and CDR2 SMNVEV (reference sequence). With 1 base removed from V and 8 bases from J, the gap between germline ends came to 20 bases. The CDR3 has 17 amino acids. The CDR3 spells CASSLYGGLAGYEKLFF. The CDR3 nucleotides read TGTGCCAGCAGTTTATATGGGGGGCTGGCGGGATACGAAAAACTGTTTTTT.

The V gene is TRBV20-1, the J gene TRBJ2-7, with 11 bases lining up with TRBD2. The CDR3 extends over 16 amino acids. Losses at the gene ends were 1 base for V and 3 bases for J; bases not matched to a gene: 8. CDR1 and CDR2 from the germline V gene are DFQATT and SNEGSKA (reference sequence). The CDR3 nucleotides read TGCAGTGCTAGAGCCTTACTAGCGGGAGTTGGCTACGAGCAGTACTTC. Translated: CSARALLAGVGYEQYF.

This clone has ten or more counts. The chain is built from TRBV6-2 or TRBV6-3 and TRBJ1-1; D gene unclear. Trimming stripped 7 bases from V and 5 bases from J, with 17 bases between. CDR1 is MNHEY, CDR2 SVGEGT, per germline. The CDR3 spans 14 residues. CDR3 in DNA: TGTGCCAGCATGTTCCTTACATCCGGGACTGAAGCTTTCTTT. It codes for CASMFLTSGTEAFF.

This clone was observed a few times. A much larger clone differs by one base, so this may be a read error. V gene TRBV7-2 combines with J gene TRBJ2-5; 8 bases agree with TRBD1. Germline CDR1 and CDR2: SGHTA and FQGNSA. V shed 3 bases and J 4 bases; nucleotides not matched to a gene: 7. This CDR3 is 15 amino acids long. CDR3 sequence reads: CASSFDRGLGETQYF. The CDR3 DNA sequence: TGTGCCAGCAGCTTTGACAGGGGTCTGGGAGAGACCCAGTACTTC.